This TCR beta chain was found in a study of blood T cells in healthy people across ages. Findings and caveats of the study: The study lacked donor CMV status, which possibly confounded expanded clonotype changes. A roughly linear age-dependent decrease characterized TCR beta diversity per million T cells.

The authors ran a second PCR of roughly 6 to 11 cycles using a sample-barcoded 5' primer and a J-beta primer mix. A template-switch adaptor containing 12 random nucleotides labeled each cDNA molecule. Researchers report that each sample yielded at least 2.5 million CDR3-containing paired-end reads. TCRdb used MiXCR to reprocess the 5' RACE reads, holding one entry per CDR3 protein. In the table there are 800,000 or so distinct CDR3 sequences, about 46% of which are singletons. Looked up from germline, CDR1 is MGHRA and CDR2 is YSYEKL. This CDR3 region has 14 residues. Trimming left V 3 bases short and J 3 bases short, with 12 bases between. About this clonotype itself: Antigen specificity is unknown. A much more abundant neighbour one base away suggests this may be a read error.

The sequence was collected from a man aged 80 or over in good health. The sequenced sample consisted of blood. This chain connects TRBV4-1 to TRBJ2-7; D may be TRBD2 (6 bases). This chain's CDR3 is CASSHAGGSYEQYF. The CDR3 DNA reads as TGCGCCAGCAGCCATGCCGGAGGGAGCTACGAGCAGTACTTC.